Listed below are T cell receptor beta chains from one sample, sequenced in a study of blood T cell repertoires in COVID-19. Sequencing used immunoSEQ multiplex PCR; TCRdb keeps in-frame clones, though not all of them. The repertoire has approximately 290,000 clones, approximately 89% of them found once; the top ten carry around 2.2%. The specimen sequenced was peripheral blood. The receptors come from a woman aged 25 to 45 with COVID-19, enrolled during active disease. Both conserved end residues are part of each CDR3. Each record gives: J gene, D gene, clone size, V gene, CDR3 protein, CDR3 DNA. D genes are given only for firm matches. Size tells how often a clone was seen (once, few, many) or the class of an expanded clone, and some rows leave it out.

TRBJ2-1 TRBD2 . TRBV28 CASISSGGPNNEQFF TGTGCCAGCATTAGTAGCGGGGGGCCCAACAATGAGCAGTTCTTC
TRBJ1-6 . . TRBV6-2/TRBV6-3 CASSYSGVRMNSPLHF TGTGCCAGCAGTTACTCAGGGGTCAGAATGAATTCACCCCTCCACTTT
TRBJ1-6 TRBD1 . TRBV9 CASSLGQGNSPLHF TGTGCCAGCAGCCTTGGACAGGGTAATTCACCCCTCCACTTT
TRBJ2-2 . once TRBV30 CAWNEGVVTGELFF TGTGCCTGGAATGAGGGGGTGGTAACCGGGGAGCTGTTTTTT
TRBJ1-4 . once TRBV14 CASSQDRFGQPSKLFF TGTGCCAGCAGCCAAGATCGGTTTGGGCAGCCATCCAAACTGTTTTTT
TRBJ1-3 TRBD1 . TRBV19 CASQGGPAPSGNTIYF TGTGCCAGTCAAGGGGGCCCAGCTCCCTCTGGAAACACCATATATTTT
TRBJ2-1 . . TRBV5-1 CASSLDNTDEQFF TGCGCCAGCAGCTTGGATAACACCGATGAGCAGTTCTTC
TRBJ1-2 . . TRBV9 CASSVFLGSNYGYTF TGTGCCAGCAGCGTGTTCCTTGGCAGTAACTATGGCTACACCTTC
TRBJ2-1 TRBD2 few TRBV20-1 CSASWLAGGNEQFF TGCAGTGCGAGTTGGCTAGCGGGAGGAAATGAGCAGTTCTTC
TRBJ1-2 TRBD1 . TRBV18 CASSRDRDIRGYTF TGTGCCAGCTCAAGGGACAGGGACATAAGGGGCTACACCTTC
TRBJ1-2 TRBD1 . TRBV27 CASGRQGSYGYTF TGTGCCAGCGGGCGACAGGGGAGCTATGGCTACACCTTC
TRBJ1-1 . . TRBV6-5 CASSYNRNTEAFF TGTGCCAGCAGTTACAATCGGAACACTGAAGCTTTCTTT
TRBJ2-7 TRBD2 . TRBV9 CASSATSGRARSYEQYF TGTGCCAGCAGCGCGACTAGCGGGAGGGCCAGGTCCTACGAGCAGTACTTC
TRBJ2-2 . . TRBV29-1 CSAGQLNTGELFF TGCAGCGCTGGACAGCTTAACACCGGGGAGCTGTTTTTT
TRBJ2-1 . . TRBV18 CASSQGGFEQFF TGTGCCAGCTCGCAGGGGGGATTTGAGCAGTTCTTC
TRBJ2-1 TRBD1 . TRBV11-2 CASSLEWTGGYNEQFF TGTGCCAGCAGCCTAGAATGGACAGGGGGCTACAATGAGCAGTTCTTC
TRBJ2-7 . . TRBV29-1 CSVAGVSGYSTVYEQYF TGCAGCGTCGCGGGCGTTAGTGGGTACAGTACAGTGTACGAGCAGTACTTC
TRBJ1-1 . . TRBV19 CASSIQGISEAFF TGTGCCAGTAGTATACAGGGGATCAGTGAAGCTTTCTTT
TRBJ2-7 . . TRBV19 CASSAGLRANYEQYF TGTGCCAGTAGTGCCGGACTGCGAGCCAACTACGAGCAGTACTTC
TRBJ1-5 . . TRBV19 CASTRAVGENQPQHF TGTGCCAGTACTCGTGCGGTCGGGGAGAATCAGCCCCAGCATTTT
TRBJ1-2 . few TRBV4-1 CASSQGLREGGYGYTF TGCGCCAGCAGCCAAGGACTCAGGGAGGGGGGGTATGGCTACACCTTC
TRBJ2-5 TRBD2 once TRBV7-7 CASSLLAGGGETQYF TGTGCCAGCAGCTTACTAGCGGGAGGTGGGGAGACCCAGTACTTC
TRBJ2-7 . . TRBV25-1 CASSEYIPGGGYEQYF TGTGCCAGCAGTGAATATATTCCTGGGGGCGGGTACGAGCAGTACTTC
TRBJ2-3 . . TRBV6-6 CASCREGRDTQYF TGTGCCAGCTGTCGCGAAGGGAGAGATACGCAGTATTTT
TRBJ1-2 . . TRBV3-1/TRBV3-2 CASSFEGTGYGYTF TGTGCCAGCAGTTTCGAGGGCACGGGCTATGGCTACACCTTC
TRBJ1-3 TRBD1 . TRBV6-5 CASRPPGQGGNTIYF TGTGCCAGCAGGCCTCCGGGACAGGGCGGAAACACCATATATTTT
TRBJ1-1 TRBD1 . TRBV18 CASSPPGQGAEAFF TGTGCCAGCTCACCACCGGGACAGGGAGCTGAAGCTTTCTTT
TRBJ2-7 . . TRBV19 CASSIGGRNYEQYF TGTGCCAGTAGTATAGGGGGCAGAAACTACGAGCAGTACTTC
TRBJ2-7 . . TRBV7-2 CASSDPSKGDSYEQYF TGTGCCAGCAGCGATCCCTCGAAAGGAGATTCCTACGAGCAGTACTTC
TRBJ1-1 . . TRBV6-1 CASSEGGPNTEAFF TGTGCCAGCAGTGAAGGGGGCCCGAACACTGAAGCTTTCTTT
TRBJ1-2 TRBD1 . TRBV5-4 CASSLGTDNYGYTF TGTGCCAGCAGCTTAGGGACAGATAACTATGGCTACACCTTC
TRBJ2-7 . . TRBV15 CATSRDAGGDGTYEQYF TGTGCCACCAGCAGAGATGCTGGCGGGGACGGAACCTACGAGCAGTACTTC
TRBJ2-7 TRBD2 . TRBV15 CATSRVTSGSYEQYF TGTGCCACCAGCAGAGTGACTAGCGGATCTTACGAGCAGTACTTC
TRBJ1-2 . . TRBV7-9 CASSLGAGLLHGYTF TGTGCCAGCAGCTTAGGTGCAGGACTTCTGCATGGCTACACCTTC
TRBJ2-3 . . TRBV19 CASSPNLATGHTQYF TGTGCCAGTAGTCCCAACCTAGCGACGGGACATACGCAGTATTTT
TRBJ1-2 TRBD1 . TRBV28 CASSLQGAWGYTF TGTGCCAGCAGTTTGCAGGGGGCCTGGGGCTACACCTTC
TRBJ1-2 . . TRBV3-1/TRBV3-2 CASSQAGGGYTF TGTGCCAGCAGCCAAGCGGGGGGTGGCTACACCTTC
TRBJ1-6 TRBD1 once TRBV6-5 CASRRTGNDSPLHF TGTGCCAGCAGGCGGACAGGGAATGATTCACCCCTCCACTTT
TRBJ1-1 . . TRBV7-8 CASTLPGGRVNTEAFF TGTGCCAGCACCCTCCCCGGGGGACGGGTGAACACTGAAGCTTTCTTT
TRBJ1-2 TRBD1 . TRBV27 CASSLKGGAGQGPLIYGYTF TGTGCCAGCAGTTTGAAGGGAGGGGCGGGACAGGGGCCTCTTATCTATGGCTACACCTTC
TRBJ1-6 . . TRBV7-2 CASSLANSAPNSPLHF TGTGCCAGCAGCTTAGCGAACTCAGCGCCTAATTCACCCCTCCACTTT
TRBJ1-1 TRBD1 . TRBV12-3/TRBV12-4 CASSARTGSGFF TGTGCCAGCAGTGCCAGGACAGGGTCGGGTTTCTTT
TRBJ1-2 . . TRBV12-5 CASGFSTTDHIYGYTF TGTGCTAGTGGTTTCAGTACAACAGACCATATCTATGGCTACACCTTC
TRBJ1-2 TRBD1 few TRBV5-5 CASSPGTERTNYGYTF TGTGCCAGCAGCCCCGGGACAGAGAGAACTAACTATGGCTACACCTTC
TRBJ1-5 . . TRBV28 CASSLRGGRPDF TGTGCCAGCAGTTTAAGAGGTGGCCGCCCGGATTTT
TRBJ2-7 TRBD2 . TRBV9 CASSGAGTSSHEQYF TGTGCCAGCAGCGGTGCCGGGACTAGCTCCCACGAGCAGTACTTC
TRBJ2-1 . . TRBV29-1 CSVVGNNEQFF TGCAGCGTTGTCGGGAACAATGAGCAGTTCTTC
TRBJ2-3 TRBD2 . TRBV7-6 CASSLNPVAGDTQYF TGTGCCAGCAGCTTAAACCCTGTAGCGGGAGATACGCAGTATTTT
TRBJ1-1 . . TRBV4-1 CASSPPGNTEAFF TGCGCCAGCAGCCCCCCGGGGAACACTGAAGCTTTCTTT
TRBJ1-5 TRBD1 . TRBV19 CASSPDRGNQPQHF TGTGCCAGTAGTCCGGACAGGGGGAACCAGCCCCAGCATTTT
TRBJ2-1 . . TRBV14 CASSQGQAPLEQFF TGTGCCAGCAGCCAAGGACAAGCCCCCCTTGAGCAGTTCTTC
TRBJ1-4 . . TRBV5-4 CASSLAGTFEKLFF TGTGCCAGCAGCTTGGCCGGGACTTTTGAAAAACTGTTTTTT
TRBJ2-3 . once TRBV4-1 CASSQVVGQGVTDTQYF TGCGCCAGCAGCCAAGTAGTCGGGCAGGGTGTCACAGATACGCAGTATTTT
TRBJ2-5 TRBD1 . TRBV2 CASRRQGGAQYF TGTGCCAGCAGACGACAGGGTGGGGCCCAGTACTTC
TRBJ2-2 . . TRBV27 CASSPRQGRTGELFF TGTGCCAGCAGTCCCCGGCAGGGGCGCACCGGGGAGCTGTTTTTT
TRBJ1-5 . . TRBV10-2 CASRLGGGNQPQHF TGCGCCAGCCGACTTGGAGGGGGCAATCAGCCCCAGCATTTT
TRBJ1-4 . . TRBV7-9 CASSLGDSNEKLFF TGTGCCAGCAGCTTAGGAGACAGTAATGAAAAACTGTTTTTT
TRBJ1-4 TRBD1 . TRBV30 CACQGVRGEKLFF TGTGCCTGTCAGGGGGTTAGAGGTGAAAAACTGTTTTTT
TRBJ1-2 . . TRBV14 CASSQAPGQMTNYGYTF TGTGCCAGCAGCCAAGCACCCGGACAGATGACGAACTATGGCTACACCTTC
TRBJ2-3 . . TRBV27 CASSLSIRKGTDTQYF TGTGCCAGCAGTTTATCGATACGAAAGGGGACAGATACGCAGTATTTT